Below, 12 T cell receptor beta chains from the same sample are listed, as sequenced in a study of neurological immune-mediated disorders (dated by TCRdb to between 2019 and 2020). This specimen's time point label, per the study, means: longitudinal time-point 2. The protocol used for the library was 5' RACE. The reads were generated on an Illumina HiSeq 2500. TCRdb cleaned the public reads at Q25 with fastp, built clones with MiXCR and kept in-frame beta chains. Identical CDR3 protein sequences are pooled into one entry, listed with their most common genes and DNA. Within this sample are some 60,000 distinct CDR3 sequences, with more than 9.5% of them counted one time only. Of the sample, roughly an eighth falls within the top ten clones. The sample taken for sequencing was PBMCs. The receptors were gathered from a man aged 25-40 years in good health.

This clonotype was recorded at least ten times. This chain links TRBV11-2 with TRBJ2-5; D is unclear. Germline V gene data show CDR1 as SGHAT and CDR2 as FQNNGV. The CDR3 has 16 residues. Trimming shortened V by 5 bases and J by 3 bases, and 19 bases separated the two germline ends. The DNA of the CDR3 is TGTGCCAGCAGCCCTCGATCCGGGCCAACAAAAGAGACCCAGTACTTC. Residues: CASSPRSGPTKETQYF.

This clonotype was detected many times. The rearrangement joins TRBV5-6 to TRBJ1-2, with TRBD1 matching over 9 bases. Germline CDR1 reads SGHDT; CDR2 reads YYEEEE. V lost 6 bases, J lost 3 bases, and 6 bases stayed unmatched. The CDR3 has 14 residues. CDR3 amino acids: CASTRDREDYGYTF. CDR3 DNA sequence: TGTGCCAGCACCAGGGACAGGGAGGACTATGGCTACACCTTC.

In its sample, this clonotype was seen many times. J is TRBJ2-2 and V is TRBV3-1, with D perhaps TRBD2 (5 bases). CDR1 LGHDT and CDR2 YNNKEL come from the germline V gene (reference sequence). V shed 6 bases and J shed 4 bases, with 6 bases lying between them. The CDR3 is made up of 12 amino acids. CDR3 region: CASSSVTGELFF. The DNA of the CDR3 is TGTGCCAGCAGTAGCGTCACCGGGGAGCTGTTTTTT.

This clonotype was seen at least ten times. V usage is TRBV6-6 and J usage is TRBJ1-1; D is undetermined. CDR3 size: 15 residues. V lost 4 bases and J 2 bases, leaving 14 bases between the germline ends. Looked up from germline, CDR1 is MNHNY and CDR2 is SVGAGI (reference sequence). DNA for the CDR3: TGTGCCAGCAGTTCCCCGAGGAAGACCAACACTGAAGCTTTCTTT. This encodes CASSSPRKTNTEAFF.

This clonotype was seen many times. The chain carries TRBV10-3 and TRBJ2-5, with 15 bases identical to TRBD2. Unmatched junction bases numbered 4, after V lost 7 bases and J lost 1 base. CDR1 ENHRY and CDR2 SYGVKD come from the germline V gene. The CDR3 sequence is 16 residues long. The CDR3 here is CAIKGTSGRSQETQYF. The CDR3 nucleotides are TGTGCCATCAAGGGGACTAGCGGGAGGTCCCAAGAGACCCAGTACTTC.

This clonotype was seen at least ten times. V and J are TRBV5-1 and TRBJ1-1; D may be TRBD1 (5 bases). Germline assignment: CDR1 SGHRS and CDR2 YFSETQ. The CDR3 has 13 amino acids. V lost 0 bases and J lost 8, with 11 bases in between. CDR3 in DNA: TGCGCCAGCAGCTTGGGAGGGGAGACCGAAGCTTTCTTT. As protein: CASSLGGETEAFF. The entire variable domain, with the rest obtained from reference TRBV5-1 and TRBJ1-1, is as follows: KAGVTQTPRYLIKTRGQQVTLSCSPISGHRSVSWYQQTPGQGLQFLFEYFSETQRNKGNFPGRFSGRQFSNSRSEMNVSTLELGDSALYLCASSLGGETEAFFGQGTRLTVV.

This clonotype was recorded at least ten times. The V call is TRBV10-3, the J call TRBJ2-7; no reliable D call. The V end lost 7 bases, the J end lost 0 bases, and 16 bases lay between the germline ends. This CDR3 is built from 15 residues. Germline V gene lookup returns CDR1 ENHRY and CDR2 SYGVKD. CDR3 protein: CAINGDMGSSYEQYF. The CDR3 DNA reads as TGTGCCATCAATGGTGACATGGGATCCTCCTACGAGCAGTACTTC.

Ten or more counts support this clonotype. The DNA for the CDR3 is TGTGCCAGCTCCCGGGACCAAAAAGAGACCCAGTACTTC. This gives the protein CASSRDQKETQYF. The chain uses TRBV18 and TRBJ2-5; D tentatively fits TRBD1 or TRBD2 (5 bases each). From germline, CDR1 is KGHSH and CDR2 LQKENI. The CDR3 contains 13 residues. Trimming removed 6 bases at V and 3 bases at J, with 11 bases between.

In this sample, this clonotype turned up many times. The chain employs TRBV20-1 and TRBJ2-3; 7 nucleotides align to TRBD1. Trimming cost V 4 bases and J 1 base; bases outside gene matches: 5. Germline V gene lookup returns CDR1 DFQATT and CDR2 SNEGSKA (reference sequence). This CDR3 is 14 amino acids long. The CDR3 DNA reads TGCAGTGCTAAAAAGCAGGGGGGCACAGATACGCAGTATTTT. Its translation: CSAKKQGGTDTQYF.

Ten or more counts support this clonotype. This sequence joins TRBV7-2 and TRBJ2-1; 9 nucleotides match TRBD1. The CDR3 is 15 amino acids. Germline values: CDR1 SGHTA, CDR2 FQGNSA. J gave up 4 bases and V 5 bases, and 6 bases lay outside the gene matches. The CDR3 bases are TGTGCCAGCAGCCCAAGACAGGGGGGGTACAATGAGCAGTTCTTC. Its translation is CASSPRQGGYNEQFF.

This clonotype was detected many times. The genes are TRBV5-1 and TRBJ1-4; the D is unclear. This CDR3 spans 15 amino acids. Trimming removed 0 bases from V and 5 bases from J, with 11 bases in between. Per the germline V gene, CDR1 is SGHRS and CDR2 is YFSETQ. In DNA form, the CDR3 reads TGCGCCAGCAGCTTGGATGGGAAAGCAAATGAAAAACTGTTTTTT. It is translated as CASSLDGKANEKLFF.

This clonotype has ten or more counts. The CDR3 here is CASSPWGRRDQASSYNEQFF. Written as DNA, the CDR3 is TGCGCCAGCAGCCCCTGGGGGAGGCGTGATCAGGCAAGCTCCTACAATGAGCAGTTCTTC. The rearrangement links TRBV5-1 to TRBJ2-1; maybe TRBD2 (6 bases). The V end lost 4 bases, the J end lost 0 bases, and 26 bases lay between the germline ends. Germline loops: CDR1 SGHRS, CDR2 YFSETQ. The CDR3 is 20 residues long.